The 11 T cell receptor beta chains below were found in one sample sequenced in a study of blood T cell repertoires in COVID-19. Assay used: immunoSEQ multiplex PCR; TCRdb lists only in-frame clones, some missing. The table has around 65,000 clones, more than 60% seen once. Input material: peripheral blood. The receptors stem from a man between 60 and 70 years old with acute or convalescent COVID-19.

This chain links TRBV2 with TRBJ2-7, with 9 bases identical to TRBD1. Germline CDR1 reads SNHLY; CDR2 reads FYNNEI. The CDR3 length is 14 residues. V trimming: 11 bases; J trimming: 6 bases; junction bases outside the gene matches: 14. CDR3 in amino acids: CADSLVGQGLEQYF. The CDR3 region has the DNA TGTGCCGACTCACTTGTGGGACAGGGACTCGAGCAGTACTTC.

The CDR3 reads CAWSIAGGRELFF. CDR3 nucleotides: TGTGCCTGGAGTATTGCAGGGGGCCGGGAGCTGTTTTTT. The chain uses TRBV30 and TRBJ2-2; 8 bases match TRBD1. This CDR3 has 13 amino acids. The ends lost 2 bases at V and 9 bases at J; junction bases unmatched: 5. Per the germline V gene, CDR1 is GTSNPN and CDR2 is SVGIG (reference sequence).

The chain carries TRBV5-6 and TRBJ1-3; D is ambiguous. Between the trimmed V and J ends, which lost 0 bases and 5 bases, there was a span of 6 bases. The CDR3 consists of 13 residues. Per germline, CDR1 SGHDT and CDR2 YYEEEE. The CDR3 coding sequence is TGTGCCAGCAGCTTGGACAGAAGAAACACCATATATTTT. Translating it yields CASSLDRRNTIYF.

This chain links TRBV7-8 with TRBJ2-1; D might be TRBD2 (6 bases). The CDR3 consists of 15 residues. The V end lost 5 bases, the J end lost 9 bases, and 20 bases lay between the germline ends. Germline CDR1 SGHVS, CDR2 FQNEAQ. CDR3 nucleotides: TGTGCCAGCAGCCGGTGGGCGGGATTTCGGGCTGAGCAGTTCTTC. Encoded protein: CASSRWAGFRAEQFF.

This sequence joins TRBV10-1 and TRBJ1-5; 8 bases line up with TRBD1. V gave up 8 bases and J gave up 0 bases; unmatched junction bases: 9. The CDR3 runs to 16 residues. Germline CDR1 reads WNHNN; CDR2 reads SYGVQD (reference sequence). CDR3 coding DNA: TGCGCCAGCCAATACATGACAGGGGATAGCAATCAGCCCCAGCATTTT. This codes for CASQYMTGDSNQPQHF.

The chain recombines TRBV28 with TRBJ2-3; 12 bases fit TRBD2. This CDR3 has 15 amino acids. Germline values: CDR1 MDHEN, CDR2 SYDVKM. V was clipped by 5 bases and J by 11 bases; unmatched bases: 11. The CDR3 sequence is CASSRLAGVGSEQYF. Here the CDR3 DNA reads TGTGCCAGCAGTCGACTAGCGGGAGTGGGGTCGGAGCAGTATTTT.

The chain is built from TRBV3-1 (or the pseudogene TRBV3-2) and TRBJ2-7; D might be TRBD2 (6 bases). The CDR3 extends over 15 amino acids. Germline loops: CDR1 LGHDT, CDR2 YNNKEL (reference sequence). Trimming took 0 bases from V and 0 from J, leaving 9 bases between them. The CDR3, as DNA: TGTGCCAGCAGCCAAGATCTACTAGCCTCCTACGAGCAGTACTTC. Its protein product is CASSQDLLASYEQYF.

This clone was observed many times. The genes are TRBV2 and TRBJ2-2; 14 positions match TRBD2. There are 15 residues in the CDR3. Germline trimming cut 8 bases from V and 5 bases from J; bases unmatched to any gene: 4. CDR1 and CDR2 (germline): SNHLY, FYNNEI. In nucleotides, the CDR3 is TGTGCCAGCGAGGGACTAGCGGGAGTGACCGGGGAGCTGTTTTTT. Its translation: CASEGLAGVTGELFF.

V gene TRBV10-3 combines with J gene TRBJ2-7; D gene unclear. Trimming stripped 0 bases from V and 5 bases from J, with 20 bases between. Germline V CDR1 and CDR2: ENHRY, SYGVKD. The CDR3 covers 17 residues. The DNA for the CDR3 is TGTGCCATCAGTGAGTCGAAGTCCGCCCAGGTTTTCGACGAGCAGTACTTC. As protein: CAISESKSAQVFDEQYF.

This chain uses TRBV18 with TRBJ2-1; D is undetermined. Germline-derived CDR1 and CDR2 are KGHSH and LQKENI. With 2 bases removed from V and 9 bases from J, the gap between germline ends came to 11 bases. This CDR3 is built from 13 residues. The CDR3 is CASSPLFPFEQFF. The CDR3 DNA reads as TGTGCCAGCTCACCATTGTTTCCTTTTGAGCAGTTCTTC.

The rearrangement links TRBV27 to TRBJ2-1; 7 positions agree with TRBD2. The CDR3 is 16 residues long. Per the germline V gene, CDR1 is MNHEY and CDR2 is SMNVEV (reference sequence). V lost 6 bases, J lost 0 bases, and 8 bases stayed unmatched. CDR3 coding DNA: TGTGCCAGCAGCCTGGAGGGCGGGAGCTCCTACAATGAGCAGTTCTTC. Protein product: CASSLEGGSSYNEQFF.